This entry lists 28 T cell receptor beta chains sequenced from one sample in a study of CD8 T cells in Susac syndrome. Random hexamers were used to reverse transcribe roughly 0.5 to 1 ug of RNA. MiXCR, run by TCRdb on the immunoSEQ multiplex PCR reads, gives a single entry per CDR3 protein. The table shows some 130,000 distinct CDR3 sequences, with over 90% occurring only once. The sample was CD8+ T cells from PBMCs. These receptors were collected from a human donor with Susac syndrome.

The chain employs TRBV6-5 and TRBJ2-3; 8 nucleotides agree with TRBD2. CDR3 length: 16 amino acids. Germline CDR1 reads MNHEY; CDR2 reads SVGAGI. Losses at the gene ends were 6 bases for V and 0 bases for J; bases not matched to a gene: 8. In DNA form, the CDR3 reads TGTGCCAGCAGGGACGGACTAGCCGCTAGCACAGATACGCAGTATTTT. Its translation: CASRDGLAASTDTQYF.

In this sample, this clonotype turned up once. The chain couples TRBV7-2 to TRBJ2-6; D unclear. The CDR3 is 16 residues long. Trimming took off 4 bases at V and 0 bases at J, with 10 bases between the two ends. Germline CDR1 reads SGHTA; CDR2 reads FQGNSA. The CDR3 spells CASSYPLGSGANVLTF. The CDR3 DNA is TGTGCCAGCAGCTATCCACTCGGCTCTGGGGCCAACGTCCTGACTTTC.

The rearrangement joins TRBV30 to TRBJ2-2, with 9 positions matching TRBD2. Trimming at V came to 5 bases and at J to 2 bases, leaving 15 bases not matched to a gene. This CDR3 has 18 residues. Germline V lookup: CDR1 GTSNPN, CDR2 SVGIG (reference sequence). CDR3 coding DNA: TGTGCCTGGTCAAAGACTAGCGGAACTATATTAAACACCGGGGAGCTGTTTTTT. Protein: CAWSKTSGTILNTGELFF.

The chain joins TRBV20-1 to TRBJ2-7; 7 nucleotides align to TRBD2. The CDR3 has 15 residues. Germline V gene data show CDR1 as DFQATT and CDR2 as SNEGSKA (reference sequence). V lost 0 bases, J lost 4 bases, and 9 bases stayed unmatched. CDR3 protein: CSARDPASGIYEQYF. CDR3 DNA: TGCAGTGCTAGAGATCCGGCTAGCGGAATTTACGAGCAGTACTTC.

The rearrangement uses TRBV29-1 and TRBJ2-2; maybe TRBD2 (5 bases). Germline V gene data show CDR1 as SQVTM and CDR2 as ANQGSEA. The CDR3 runs to 11 residues. V was trimmed by 5 bases and J by 6 bases, leaving 7 bases between them. The CDR3 nucleotides are TGCAGCGTTCTGCGGGCCGGGGAGCTGTTTTTT. It is translated as CSVLRAGELFF.

This rearrangement joins TRBV6-5 to TRBJ2-1, with no clear D. Trimming shortened V by 0 bases and J by 0 bases, and 12 bases separated the two germline ends. The CDR3 totals 17 residues. Germline CDR1 reads MNHEY; CDR2 reads SVGAGI. CDR3 loop: CASSYSGDLPSYNEQFF. For the CDR3, the DNA is TGTGCCAGCAGTTACTCGGGTGACCTTCCCTCCTACAATGAGCAGTTCTTC.

The chain recombines TRBV7-6 with TRBJ2-7; 7 positions agree with TRBD1. Trimming removed 0 bases from V and 3 bases from J; junction bases left unmatched: 5. CDR1 is SGHVS, CDR2 FNYEAQ, per germline. This CDR3 comprises 15 residues. The CDR3 loop is CASSLATGTVYEQYF. For the CDR3, the DNA is TGTGCCAGCAGCTTAGCCACCGGGACAGTCTACGAGCAGTACTTC.

The chain is built from TRBV4-1 and TRBJ1-4, with 7 bases aligning to TRBD1. The CDR3 contains 14 residues. The V segment lost 6 bases and the J segment 5 bases; nucleotides outside the gene matches: 6. The V gene's germline CDR1 is MGHRA and CDR2 YSYEKL. The CDR3 region is CASSLNRGNEKLFF. The CDR3 DNA sequence: TGCGCCAGCAGTCTCAACAGGGGCAATGAAAAACTGTTTTTT.

This chain uses TRBV5-4 with TRBJ2-1, with 7 positions matching TRBD1. The CDR3 has 16 residues. Per the germline V gene, CDR1 is SGHNT and CDR2 is YYREEE (reference sequence). V trimming: 0 bases; J trimming: 5 bases; junction bases outside the gene matches: 8. CDR3 in DNA: TGTGCCAGCAGCTTGGAGACAGGGCCGAAAAACAATGAGCAGTTCTTC. This codes for CASSLETGPKNNEQFF.

The chain employs TRBV9 and TRBJ1-1; TRBD1 aligns across 8 bases. The germline V gene encodes CDR1 SGDLS and CDR2 YYNGEE. The trim removed 4 bases at V and 6 bases at J, leaving 8 bases unmatched. The CDR3 has 14 amino acids. The CDR3 loop reads CASSLNRGSPEAFF. The CDR3 DNA is TGTGCCAGCAGCCTTAACAGGGGGTCGCCTGAAGCTTTCTTT.

The CDR3 loop reads CASQESGARWTEAFF. CDR3 bases: TGTGCCAGCCAAGAGTCGGGCGCGCGTTGGACTGAAGCTTTCTTT. The rearrangement uses TRBV27 and TRBJ1-1; D call uncertain. Trimming removed 8 bases from V and 5 bases from J, with 21 bases in between. This CDR3 has 15 amino acids. Per the germline V gene, CDR1 is MNHEY and CDR2 is SMNVEV (reference sequence).

The chain links TRBV9 to TRBJ2-3; 12 bases agree with TRBD2. This CDR3 is 15 amino acids long. The germline V gene encodes CDR1 SGDLS and CDR2 YYNGEE. V gave up 3 bases and J gave up 5 bases; unmatched junction bases: 4. DNA of the CDR3: TGTGCCAGCAGCGGACTAGCGGGAGAGTTAGATACGCAGTATTTT. Protein: CASSGLAGELDTQYF. Combining the CDR3 with reference TRBV9 and TRBJ2-3 gives the whole variable domain DSGVTQTPKHLITATGQRVTLRCSPRSGDLSVYWYQQSLDQGLQFLIQYYNGEERAKGNILERFSAQQFPDLHSELNLSSLELGDSALYFCASSGLAGELDTQYFGPGTRLTVL.

V usage is TRBV5-1 and J usage is TRBJ1-1; 7 bases line up with TRBD1. Unmatched junction bases numbered 3, after V lost 4 bases and J lost 3 bases. This CDR3 has 13 residues. Per the germline V gene, CDR1 is SGHRS and CDR2 is YFSETQ. The CDR3 coding sequence is TGCGCCAGCAGCGGAGGACAGGACACTGAAGCTTTCTTT. It translates to CASSGGQDTEAFF.

V is TRBV7-8 and J is TRBJ2-1; 10 nucleotides match TRBD2. There are 17 residues in the CDR3. Trimming at V came to 4 bases and at J to 0 bases, leaving 6 bases not matched to a gene. Germline CDR1 reads SGHVS; CDR2 reads FQNEAQ. CDR3 DNA sequence: TGTGCCAGCAGCTCACCAGCTAGCGGGAGCTCCTACAATGAGCAGTTCTTC. It translates to CASSSPASGSSYNEQFF. Using reference TRBV7-8 and TRBJ2-1 for the parts outside the CDR3, the full variable domain is GAGVSQSPRYKVAKRGQDVALRCDPISGHVSLFWYQQALGQGPEFLTYFQNEAQLDKSGLPSDRFFAERPEGSVSTLKIQRTQQEDSAVYLCASSSPASGSSYNEQFFGPGTRLTVL.

This sequence joins TRBV3-1 and TRBJ1-1; a possible D gene is TRBD1 (5 bases). Germline V CDR1 and CDR2: LGHDT, YNNKEL (reference sequence). This CDR3 spans 16 amino acids. V lost 1 base to trimming and J lost 1 base, with 13 bases between them. CDR3 protein: CASSQVGTTRNTEAFF. CDR3 in DNA: TGTGCCAGCAGCCAAGTCGGGACTACGAGGAACACTGAAGCTTTCTTT.

The V call is TRBV3-1, the J call TRBJ1-1; D is unclear. Deletions cut 10 bases from V and 4 bases from J, with 16 bases between. The CDR3 is made up of 13 amino acids. CDR1 is LGHDT, CDR2 YNNKEL, per germline (reference sequence). The CDR3 nucleotides read TGTGCCACCCGTACAGAGGGTTCCACTGAAGCTTTCTTT. Amino acids: CATRTEGSTEAFF.

The chain combines TRBV29-1 with TRBJ1-2, with D possibly matching TRBD1 (5 bases). CDR1 and CDR2 from the germline V gene are SQVTM and ANQGSEA. The CDR3 has 14 amino acids. Trimming removed 6 bases from V and 4 bases from J, with 18 bases in between. CDR3 DNA sequence: TGCAGCGTCGGGACCCCGGGGGACTTCTATGGCTACACCTTC. Translating it yields CSVGTPGDFYGYTF.

The genes are TRBV27 and TRBJ2-5, with 7 nucleotides matching TRBD2. The CDR3 has 17 amino acids. V was pared by 6 bases and J by 5 bases, with 18 bases of the junction left unmatched. CDR1 is MNHEY and CDR2 is SMNVEV in the germline V gene (reference sequence). This chain's CDR3 is CASSPPRGRVFTETQYF. CDR3 DNA: TGTGCCAGCAGCCCCCCTCGCGGGAGAGTATTTACGGAGACCCAGTACTTC.

This rearrangement joins TRBV28 to TRBJ2-1, with D possibly TRBD2 on 7 matching bases. The germline V gene has CDR1 MDHEN and CDR2 SYDVKM. The ends were cut back, 7 bases at V and 8 bases at J, with 18 bases in the middle. CDR3 size: 14 residues. The chain's CDR3 is CASTQLGGEDEQFF. Here the CDR3 DNA reads TGTGCCAGCACCCAACTAGGGGGGGAGGATGAGCAGTTCTTC.

The genes are TRBV7-2 and TRBJ2-7; D call uncertain. The germline CDR1 and CDR2 sequences are SGHTA and FQGNSA. Trimming removed 5 bases at V and 0 bases at J, with 11 bases between. The CDR3 is 14 residues long. CDR3 loop: CASSDPSNSYEQYF. The CDR3 DNA sequence: TGTGCCAGCAGCGACCCCTCCAACTCCTACGAGCAGTACTTC.

V and J are TRBV7-2 and TRBJ2-7; the D call may be TRBD1 or TRBD2 (5 bases each). Trimming pared 5 bases from V and 6 bases from J, leaving 17 bases between. The CDR3 runs to 14 residues. The germline gives CDR1 SGHTA, CDR2 FQGNSA. The CDR3 reads CASSISYYGGEQYF. DNA of the CDR3: TGTGCCAGCAGCATTAGTTATTATGGGGGCGAGCAGTACTTC.

V usage is TRBV9 and J usage is TRBJ1-1; TRBD1 might be the D (5 bases). Trimming removed 0 bases from V and 4 bases from J, with 10 bases in between. Germline loops: CDR1 SGDLS, CDR2 YYNGEE. The CDR3 sequence is 14 residues long. CDR3 coding DNA: TGTGCCAGCAGCGTAGGGGACCCTAGCACTGAAGCTTTCTTT. This translates into CASSVGDPSTEAFF.

The J gene is TRBJ1-1, the V gene TRBV30; D remains unclear. CDR1 GTSNPN and CDR2 SVGIG come from the germline V gene (reference sequence). The ends were cut back, 5 bases at V and 0 bases at J, with 28 bases in the middle. This CDR3 is built from 19 residues. CDR3 protein: CAWVHRALWAREMNTEAFF. CDR3 nucleotides: TGTGCCTGGGTACACCGAGCCTTATGGGCCCGGGAGATGAACACTGAAGCTTTCTTT.

This chain uses TRBV29-1 with TRBJ1-1; D is unclear. The CDR3 has 10 residues. Trimming removed 6 bases from V and 1 base from J, with 3 bases in between. CDR1 and CDR2 (germline): SQVTM, ANQGSEA. The CDR3 region is CSVTNTEAFF. CDR3 sequence (DNA): TGCAGCGTCACGAACACTGAAGCTTTCTTT. Combining the CDR3 with reference TRBV29-1 and TRBJ1-1 gives the whole variable domain SAVISQKPSRDICQRGTSLTIQCQVDSQVTMMFWYRQQPGQSLTLIATANQGSEATYESGFVIDKFPISRPNLTFSTLTVSNMSPEDSSIYLCSVTNTEAFFGQGTRLTVV.

The chain joins TRBV5-1 to TRBJ1-4; D perhaps matches TRBD1 (6 bases). The CDR3 runs 14 residues. V lost 5 bases and J 11 bases, leaving 19 bases between the germline ends. Germline V lookup: CDR1 SGHRS, CDR2 YFSETQ. CDR3 protein: CASRRTAHGGKLFF. CDR3 DNA sequence: TGCGCCAGCAGACGGACAGCTCACGGTGGTAAACTGTTTTTT.

This clonotype occurred once. The V gene is TRBV29-1, the J gene TRBJ1-2, with a possible D match to TRBD1 (6 bases). The CDR3 is made up of 12 amino acids. The germline V gene encodes CDR1 SQVTM and CDR2 ANQGSEA. V lost 3 bases and J 3 bases, leaving 8 bases between the germline ends. As DNA, the CDR3 is TGCAGCGTTGACGGGGGCTACTATGGCTACACCTTC. Protein: CSVDGGYYGYTF.

The chain links TRBV5-1 to TRBJ2-1, with a tentative D call TRBD2 (6 bases). The CDR3 extends over 15 amino acids. With 4 bases removed from V and 0 bases from J, the gap between germline ends came to 11 bases. CDR1 is SGHRS and CDR2 is YFSETQ in the germline V gene. CDR3 in DNA: TGCGCCAGCAGCGGTAGCGGTACCTCCTACAATGAGCAGTTCTTC. Its translation: CASSGSGTSYNEQFF.

In this sample, this clonotype turned up once. CDR3 in amino acids: CASRLAGGAHEQYF. CDR3 in DNA: TGTGCCAGCAGATTAGCGGGAGGGGCGCACGAGCAGTACTTC. This sequence joins TRBV27 and TRBJ2-7; 11 bases map to TRBD2. From germline, CDR1 is MNHEY and CDR2 SMNVEV (reference sequence). With 6 bases clipped from V and 5 bases from J, the junction kept 6 bases outside the gene matches. The CDR3 is 14 residues long.